A single sample gave rise to the 8 T cell receptor beta chains below, sequenced in a study of Graves' ophthalmopathy and Graves' hyperthyroidism. The authors amplified TCR beta CDR3 regions from RNA transcripts. An opening RT-PCR round employed HTBI primers and preceded a second-round multiplex PCR. Via MiXCR, TCRdb re-called the multiplex PCR reads, giving one row per CDR3 protein. Among hundreds of thousands of distinct CDR3 sequences listed, around a fifth were seen once. The sample taken for sequencing was peripheral blood. All receptors derive from a woman aged 18-29 years with stable Graves' hyperthyroidism.

This clonotype was counted a few times. The rearrangement uses TRBV4-1 and TRBJ1-1, with D possibly TRBD1 on 5 matching bases. CDR3 length: 15 residues. Germline assignment: CDR1 MGHRA and CDR2 YSYEKL. The V and J ends lost 1 base and 0 bases respectively, with 9 bases between them. The CDR3 protein is CASSQGAGMNTEAFF. CDR3 in DNA: TGCGCCAGCAGCCAAGGCGCAGGGATGAACACTGAAGCTTTCTTT.

This clonotype has ten or more counts. The rearrangement joins TRBV25-1 to TRBJ1-2; D gene unclear. The CDR3 has 13 amino acids. Germline V CDR1 and CDR2: MGHDK, SYGVNS. V lost 8 bases, J lost 6 bases, and 16 bases lay in between. The CDR3 loop reads CASGRGGLHGYTF. The DNA for the CDR3 is TGTGCCAGCGGGCGGGGAGGACTCCATGGCTACACCTTC.

The sample holds many counts of this clonotype. The V and J genes are TRBV7-2 and TRBJ1-2, with 8 positions matching TRBD1. Per the germline V gene, CDR1 is SGHTA and CDR2 is FQGNSA. CDR3 length: 12 amino acids. V dropped 3 bases and J dropped 7; count of bases not matched to a gene: 1. CDR3 region: CASSLDRVGYTF. DNA for the CDR3: TGTGCCAGCAGCTTGGACAGGGTTGGCTACACCTTC.

V usage is TRBV28 and J usage is TRBJ2-7; 11 positions match TRBD2. V shed 5 bases and J 2 bases; nucleotides not matched to a gene: 5. In germline, CDR1 is MDHEN, CDR2 SYDVKM. The CDR3 runs 15 residues. The CDR3 region has the DNA TGTGCCAGCAGTAGAATAGCGGGGGGGCCCTACGAGCAGTACTTC. The encoded protein is CASSRIAGGPYEQYF.

This clonotype was detected only a few times. The rearrangement links TRBV6-1 to TRBJ1-2, with a possible D match to TRBD1 (5 bases). CDR1 and CDR2 from the germline V gene are MNHNS and SASEGT. CDR3 length: 13 residues. V shed 6 bases and J shed 9 bases, with 17 bases lying between them. The CDR3 DNA reads TGTGCCAGCAGCCCCGGGGGTCTTAATCGCTACACCTTC. It specifies CASSPGGLNRYTF.

This clonotype was picked up many times. The junction and the germline gene differ at one end; a read error may be behind it. The gene calls are TRBV24-1 and TRBJ1-1; D perhaps matches TRBD1 (6 bases). Germline lookup yields CDR1 KGHDR and CDR2 SFDVKD. The CDR3 is 12 residues long. The CDR3 nucleotides read TGTGCCACCAGTGATTCGGGTAGGGGGGCCTACTTC. Translation: CATSDSGRGAYF.

The table lists this clonotype with a few counts. The rearrangement joins TRBV7-8 to TRBJ1-5, with 11 bases that match TRBD1. Losses at the gene ends were 1 base for V and 1 base for J; bases not matched to a gene: 0. CDR3 length: 16 residues. CDR1 and CDR2 (germline): SGHVS, FQNEAQ. CDR3 coding DNA: TGTGCCAGCAGCTTAGGGGACAGGGGGAGCAATCAGCCCCAGCATTTT. Translation: CASSLGDRGSNQPQHF.

The chain joins TRBV20-1 to TRBJ2-7, with TRBD1 matching 7 bases. Trimming removed 3 bases from V and 2 bases from J; junction bases left unmatched: 7. CDR3 length: 14 residues. CDR1 and CDR2 from the germline V gene are DFQATT and SNEGSKA (reference sequence). CDR3 sequence (DNA): TGCAGTGCTAGGGCCTCGGGACAGCCCTACGAGCAGTACTTC. Translation: CSARASGQPYEQYF.